This TCR beta chain emerged from a study of identifying expanded T cells in peripheral blood. TCRdb's copy holds only in-frame clones and misses some; the assay was immunoSEQ multiplex PCR. Of 55,000 to 80,000 clones listed, approximately 80% were seen once; the top ten hold approximately 19%. Germline V gives CDR1 WSHSY, CDR2 SAAADI. Trimming took 5 bases from V and 5 from J, leaving 15 bases between them. The CDR3 spans 14 residues. The specimen was blood. This clonotype originated in a person aged 18 to 70 in good health. The chain couples TRBV10-2 to TRBJ2-5, with D maybe TRBD1 (6 bases). The CDR3 reads CASSLGQSWETQYF. CDR3 DNA: TGCGCCAGCAGTCTTGGACAGTCCTGGGAGACCCAGTACTTC.